Sequencing of this TCR beta chain was carried out in a study of T cells in Graves' hyperthyroidism and ophthalmopathy. Study context: Sampling of peripheral blood happened at initial diagnosis, prior to any treatment.

There are 15 residues in the CDR3. The ends were cut back, 2 bases at V and 5 bases at J, with 13 bases in the middle. This clonotype was seen a few times. RNA transcripts served as the template for amplifying TCR beta CDR3 regions. During a first-round RT-PCR of the TCR CDR3, the HTBI primer set was used. TCRdb reprocessed the multiplex PCR reads via MiXCR and lists one record per CDR3 protein. The sample has around 500,000 distinct CDR3 sequences, 22% seen once. The chain couples TRBV12-3 or TRBV12-4 to TRBJ1-5; possibly TRBD1 for D (6 bases). This clonotype originated in a woman aged 70 to 79 with Graves' ophthalmopathy. Sequenced material: blood. CDR3 amino acids: CASSLLADSDQPQHF. For the CDR3, the DNA is TGTGCCAGCAGTTTACTGGCGGACAGCGATCAGCCCCAGCATTTT.